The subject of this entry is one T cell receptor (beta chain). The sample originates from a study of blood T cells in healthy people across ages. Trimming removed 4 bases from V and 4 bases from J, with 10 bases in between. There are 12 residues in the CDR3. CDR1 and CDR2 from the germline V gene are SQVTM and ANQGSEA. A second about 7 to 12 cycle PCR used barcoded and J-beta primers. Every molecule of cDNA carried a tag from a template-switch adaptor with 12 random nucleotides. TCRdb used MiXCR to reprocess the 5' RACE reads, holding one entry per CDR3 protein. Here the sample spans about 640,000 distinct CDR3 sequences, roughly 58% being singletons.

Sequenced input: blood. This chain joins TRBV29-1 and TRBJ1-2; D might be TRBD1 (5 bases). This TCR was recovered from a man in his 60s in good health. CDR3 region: CSVATGPYGYTF. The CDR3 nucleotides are TGCAGCGTTGCCACGGGGCCCTATGGCTACACCTTC.